This T cell receptor beta chain was recorded in a study of T-cell reconstitution after alpha-beta-depleted transplantation in children. Notes on the study in general: Elevated TCRbeta diversity at day 60 was traced, in some patients, to surviving recipient T cells and thymic progenitors. Expanded clones from the graft, numbering several hundred, reportedly supplied alpha-beta T cells about two months after transplant. Diversity and T-cell counts at one year after transplant derived mostly from new T cells.

Germline trimming cut 2 bases from V and 7 bases from J; bases unmatched to any gene: 11. This CDR3 region has 15 residues. Germline CDR1 is DFQATT and CDR2 is SNEGSKA (reference sequence). A remark on this clonotype: The antigen is undetermined.

The TCRbeta library incorporated unique molecular identifiers. TCRdb called the PCR reads again in MiXCR, with one record for every CDR3 protein. The repertoire holds about 580,000 distinct CDR3 sequences, with more than 20% as singletons. The clonotype was recovered from a boy under two years old with Wiskott-Aldrich syndrome, due to receive a stem cell transplant. This chain links TRBV20-1 with TRBJ2-1, with 7 bases lining up with TRBD2. The starting material was PBMCs, obtained before TCRalphabeta/CD19-depleted stem cell transplant. CDR3 region: CSARKFGLEWNEQFF. The CDR3 region has the DNA TGCAGTGCTAGAAAATTTGGACTAGAATGGAATGAGCAGTTCTTC.